This T cell receptor beta chain is drawn from a study of tumor-infiltrating lymphocytes in primary liver carcinoma. Germline CDR1 reads WNHNN; CDR2 reads SYGVQD (reference sequence). The CDR3 has 15 amino acids. Deletions cut 6 bases from V and 2 bases from J, with 15 bases between. Each 20-30 mg portion of unsorted bulk tissue served as the source for co-extraction of RNA and DNA. Samples came from superior, inferior, lateral poles and tumor centre. From roughly 0.45 ug total RNA, TCR beta cDNA was generated with a primer in the constant region. ARM-PCR was slightly modified, and three nested multiplex PCR rounds with it gave rise to the TCR beta libraries. In the first two PCR rounds, TRBV1-TRBV30 forward primers were paired with a C-beta reverse primer, and each round lasted roughly 10 cycles. MiXCR, applied by TCRdb to the multiplex PCR reads, yields one record per CDR3 protein. The table lists about 74,000 distinct CDR3 sequences, over 60% of them singletons, with around a quarter in the top ten.

This clonotype came up many times. This chain links TRBV10-1 with TRBJ2-3; D is tentatively TRBD1 or TRBD2 (7 bases each). Sequenced: liver tumor tissue from sampling region 4. The subset was: tumor region T4, right-lateral pole. This TCR came from a man aged 40-55 years with primary liver carcinoma and hepatitis B virus infection. CDR3 DNA sequence: TGCGCCAGCAGCCCAGGGGGGGCCTCCACAGATACGCAGTATTTT. It codes for CASSPGGASTDTQYF.